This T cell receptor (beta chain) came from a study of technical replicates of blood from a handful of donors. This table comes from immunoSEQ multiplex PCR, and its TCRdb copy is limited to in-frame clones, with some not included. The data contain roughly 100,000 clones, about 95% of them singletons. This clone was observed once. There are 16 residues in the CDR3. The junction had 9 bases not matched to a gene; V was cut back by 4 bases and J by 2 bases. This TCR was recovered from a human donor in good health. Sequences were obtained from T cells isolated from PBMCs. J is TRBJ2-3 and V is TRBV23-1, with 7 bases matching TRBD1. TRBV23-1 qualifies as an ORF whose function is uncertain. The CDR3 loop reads CASSLLQGSHTDTQYF. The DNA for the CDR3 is TGCGCCAGCAGTCTACTACAGGGGTCACACACAGATACGCAGTATTTT.